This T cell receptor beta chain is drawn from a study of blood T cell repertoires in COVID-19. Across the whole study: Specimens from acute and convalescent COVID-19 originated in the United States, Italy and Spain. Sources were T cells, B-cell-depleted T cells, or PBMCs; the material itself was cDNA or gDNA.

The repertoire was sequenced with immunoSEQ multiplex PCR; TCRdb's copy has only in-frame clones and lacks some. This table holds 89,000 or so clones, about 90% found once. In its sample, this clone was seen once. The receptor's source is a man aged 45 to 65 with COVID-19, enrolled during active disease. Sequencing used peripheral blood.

The CDR3 spells CASSLGQFSGNTIYF. The CDR3 DNA is TGCGCCAGCAGCTTGGGACAATTCTCTGGAAACACCATATATTTT. The V gene is TRBV5-1, the J gene TRBJ1-3, with D hard to call. The CDR3 consists of 15 residues. Between the trimmed V and J ends, which lost 0 bases and 0 bases, there was a span of 7 bases. Germline-derived CDR1 and CDR2 are SGHRS and YFSETQ.